The present TCR beta chain was sequenced within a study of PD-L1 blockade in urothelial cancer. Time point in this sample: pretreatment peripheral blood. Using immunoSEQ multiplex PCR, the repertoire was profiled, and TCRdb retains in-frame clones only, with some absent. This table holds some 20,000 clones, approximately 90% found once. Trimming took 4 bases from V and 6 from J; bases not matched to a gene: 12. The CDR3 runs 16 residues. The V gene's germline CDR1 is MNHEY and CDR2 SVGAGI. The clonotype originates from a man aged 65 to 79 with urothelial cancer. The chain combines TRBV6-5 with TRBJ1-2; TRBD1 aligns across 9 bases. The source material was PBMCs, sampled around atezolizumab (anti-PD-L1) treatment. The chain's CDR3 is CASSSSNTGGANGYTF. Here the CDR3 DNA reads TGTGCCAGCAGTTCCTCAAACACAGGGGGCGCGAATGGCTACACCTTC.